The 10 T cell receptor beta chains below were found in one sample sequenced in a study of OX40 agonist ivuxolimab in advanced cancers. Data came from immunoSEQ multiplex PCR; TCRdb stores just in-frame clones and leaves some out. The sample lists just under 75,000 clones; 80% to 95% were seen once. Sample: CD4+ or CD8+ T cells sorted from blood, taken in a trial of the OX40 agonist ivuxolimab. The source of these receptors is an adult with an advanced solid tumor such as melanoma, head and neck, liver or kidney cancer.

The chain joins TRBV10-3 to TRBJ2-1; 13 nucleotides align to TRBD2. The CDR3 is 18 amino acids. Trimming at V came to 5 bases and at J to 2 bases, leaving 9 bases not matched to a gene. Germline CDR1 ENHRY, CDR2 SYGVKD. The CDR3 reads CAISMGTSGTTPYNEQFF. The CDR3 bases are TGTGCCATCAGTATGGGGACTAGCGGGACTACGCCCTACAATGAGCAGTTCTTC.

This clone was seen only a few times. This chain uses TRBV5-1 with TRBJ2-1; TRBD2 matches at 7 bases. With 3 bases clipped from V and 8 bases from J, the junction kept 8 bases outside the gene matches. This CDR3 contains 14 residues. Germline V CDR1 and CDR2: SGHRS, YFSETQ. DNA for the CDR3: TGCGCCAGCAGCTGGGGAGGGGTCAGCTATGAGCAGTTCTTC. Protein sequence: CASSWGGVSYEQFF.

The chain has TRBV5-1 and TRBJ1-5, with D possibly matching TRBD1 (6 bases). CDR1 is SGHRS, CDR2 YFSETQ, per germline. V was pared by 0 bases and J by 7 bases, with 14 bases between. The CDR3 is 15 amino acids. The DNA of the CDR3 is TGCGCCAGCAGCTTGGCCGGGACAAGGGGGCAGCCCCAGCATTTT. Amino acid sequence: CASSLAGTRGQPQHF.

The chain is built from TRBV7-9 and TRBJ1-2; TRBD1 might be the D (6 bases). This CDR3 is built from 14 residues. Germline CDR1 and CDR2: SEHNR and FQNEAQ (reference sequence). The V and J ends lost 3 bases and 4 bases respectively, with 12 bases between them. CDR3 DNA sequence: TGTGCCAGCAGCTTGAGGGGGGGAACCTATGGCTACACCTTC. Its protein is CASSLRGGTYGYTF.

The chain recombines TRBV21-1 with TRBJ1-2; the table assigns TRBD1, which was not confirmed against the DNA. TRBV21-1 is marked as a pseudogene. This CDR3 has 14 amino acids. CDR3 region: CASRGQGTSYGYTF. The CDR3, as DNA: TGTGCCAGCAGAGGACAGGGCACTAGCTATGGCTACACCTTC.

This chain joins TRBV7-9 and TRBJ1-1, with D possibly being TRBD1 (5 bases). Germline lookup yields CDR1 SEHNR and CDR2 FQNEAQ (reference sequence). The CDR3 length is 16 residues. V lost 0 bases and J 1 base, leaving 12 bases between the germline ends. For the CDR3, the DNA is TGTGCCAGCAGCTTAGCCACGACAGACAGGAACACTGAAGCTTTCTTT. Translated: CASSLATTDRNTEAFF.

The chain has TRBV7-8 and TRBJ2-7; 10 bases line up with TRBD2. CDR3 length: 15 residues. Germline V CDR1 and CDR2: SGHVS, FQNEAQ. The J segment lost 7 bases and the V segment lost 3 bases, leaving 9 bases of the junction unmatched. The CDR3 coding sequence is TGTGCCAGCAGCTTTGGGCTAGCGGGAGTGAGTGAGCAGTACTTC. As protein: CASSFGLAGVSEQYF.

V gene TRBV6-1 combines with J gene TRBJ2-1, with D perhaps matching TRBD2 (6 bases). The CDR3 sequence is 17 residues long. Germline V lookup: CDR1 MNHNS, CDR2 SASEGT. Trimming cost V 2 bases and J 0 bases, with 14 bases left between them. CDR3 residues: CASSEPFRLVSYNEQFF. The CDR3 coding sequence is TGTGCCAGCAGTGAACCCTTTAGACTAGTCTCCTACAATGAGCAGTTCTTC.

J is TRBJ2-3 and V is TRBV11-3; the D gene is possibly TRBD2 (6 bases). CDR1 is SGHNT, CDR2 YENEEA, per germline. The CDR3 length is 15 residues. V lost 4 bases and J lost 0, with 11 bases in between. The CDR3 nucleotides are TGTGCCAGCAGCTCGGGAGCCTTAAGCACAGATACGCAGTATTTT. Encoded protein: CASSSGALSTDTQYF.

V and J are TRBV18 and TRBJ2-3, with 13 bases lining up with TRBD2. With V trimmed by 4 bases and J by 0 bases, 7 bases remained unmatched. Germline CDR1 and CDR2: KGHSH and LQKENI. The CDR3 has 18 amino acids. The CDR3 DNA follows: TGTGCCAGCTCACTCTGGACTAGCGGGAGTCGTAGCACAGATACGCAGTATTTT. This codes for CASSLWTSGSRSTDTQYF. The variable domain in full, with the rest retrieved from reference TRBV18 and TRBJ2-3, is NAGVMQNPRHLVRRRGQEARLRCSPMKGHSHVYWYRQLPEEGLKFMVYLQKENIIDESGMPKERFSAEFPKEGPSILRIQQVVRGDSAAYFCASSLWTSGSRSTDTQYFGPGTRLTVL.